This TCR beta chain was identified during a study of Graves' ophthalmopathy and Graves' hyperthyroidism. General study points: Distinction of ophthalmopathy from stable hyperthyroidism by a 13-signature model reached approximately 89% sensitivity and more than 65% specificity. Blood also held most thyroid clonotypes expanded above 0.001 frequency.

TCR beta CDR3 amplification used RNA transcripts. In the first round, RT-PCR was carried out with HTBI primers, and a multiplex PCR formed the second round. TCRdb re-derived calls from the multiplex PCR reads in MiXCR, one entry per CDR3 protein. The table lists roughly 610,000 distinct CDR3 sequences, 22% of them singletons. Hyperthyroidism showing no ophthalmopathy within 18 months of follow-up was stable. PBMCs came from 10 ml of fresh peripheral blood. This clonotype was detected only a few times. Its cognate antigen is unknown. Deletions cut 8 bases from V and 5 bases from J, with 10 bases between. The CDR3 length is 12 residues. The germline V gene has CDR1 MDHEN and CDR2 SYDVKM.

The receptor comes from a woman under 30 with stable Graves' hyperthyroidism. Some clones in this sample may be carry-over from other donors' samples. This chain links TRBV28 with TRBJ1-5; D is perhaps TRBD1 (5 bases). Sequencing input: peripheral blood. Here the CDR3 reads CASLMGDQPQHF. In DNA form, the CDR3 reads TGTGCCAGCTTAATGGGGGATCAGCCCCAGCATTTT.